This T cell receptor beta chain stems from a study of shared clonotypes between healthy human individuals (dated by TCRdb to the early 2020s). With regard to the full study: The cohort comprised a couple of women and a few men aged 18 to 49 years. Blood TCR repertoires of about five healthy adults were deeply sequenced to estimate repertoire size and the extent of clonotype sharing between individuals. Between about 0.8 and 9 billion PBMCs per donor were obtained by leukapheresis. Per donor, three plates each were used for CD4 naive and CD4 memory, two for CD8 naive, and one for CD8 memory. Libraries were prepared and TCR repertoires were sequenced by different laboratories using diverse techniques, in order to increase sequencing depth and limit assay-specific biases. The research as a whole found: Compared with non-shared clonotypes, clonotypes shared by all four sorted-subset donors had higher generation probabilities. Sampling was restricted to blood, and TCR repertoires in tissue are likely to differ from TCR repertoires in blood. The small number of donors limited the genetic and exposure-history diversity represented. Rarefaction of sorted-subset datasets indicated incomplete sequencing despite the large sequencing depth. Across several donors, around 5% of naive CD4, roughly 3.4% of naive CD8, around 2.1% of memory CD4, and 0.4% of memory CD8 clonotypes were shared. Estimated clonotype richness was generally larger for naive than for memory subsets. Pairwise subsampling indicated that sequencing depth was expected to affect the degree of clonotype sharing among donors.

Measured from the cysteine to the phenylalanine, the CDR3 is 16 residues long. Kept here is only the CDR3 DNA, which spans 48 bases and is read in frame from base 1. Looking up the germline V gene yields CDR1 MDHEN and CDR2 SYDVKM. The donors were healthy, HIV-negative adults who had no recently reported acute infections or vaccinations. Only Caucasian adults living in Nashville, Tennessee, USA were represented among the donors. CD8 memory samples were composed of magnetically selected CD45RO+ cells combined with CCR7-negative CD45RA+ effector memory (TemRA) cells. After blood collection by leukapheresis, PBMCs were isolated using Ficoll-Histopaque density gradient centrifugation and then cryopreserved in the vapor phase of liquid nitrogen. Purity and quantity of every magnetically sorted T cell population were checked by analytical flow cytometry. Genomic DNA was isolated from every sorted fraction and measured by UV absorbance on a Nanodrop 2000c.

On this clone: Its specific antigen is unknown. Base qualities are not recorded, but no much larger clone differs from it by a single base.

TCR CDR3 regions were amplified from genomic DNA by multiplex PCR using the deep immunoSEQ assay. For each cell subset, the extracted genomic DNA was distributed evenly across all wells of several immunoSEQ 96-well plates, and each plate served as one replicate. For sorted subsets, about 200 ng genomic DNA, equal to about 30,000 T cell genomes, was loaded into each replicate PCR. Purified libraries were measured with a Qubit 3.0 fluorometer, size-checked on a Bioanalyzer 2100, and measured again with the KAPA Library Quantification kit. Every immunoSEQ 96-well plate was sequenced on a separate single-read 150-cycle Illumina NextSeq 550 flow cell. Processing in the source paper ran as follows. Because the immunoSEQ output included only junctional sequences and no quality scores, the filtering could not be the same as the filtering used for full-length reads. To assign V/J genes and CDR3, sequences were annotated using PyIR, a Python wrapper for IgBLAST v1.9, with IMGT germline references. Reads were removed for weak V/J assignments (E-value above 1e-6), missing CDR3, stop codons, out-of-frame junctions, or ambiguous translated residues. V3J clonotypes were defined as sequences sharing an identical inferred V gene, J gene, and CDR3 amino acid sequence. Percentage overlap between repertoires was calculated by dividing the number of shared unique clonotypes by the size of the smaller repertoire. Repertoire richness was assessed with RTK rarefaction, the Chao1 estimator, and Recon v2.1 estimates of unobserved clonotypes. For all TCRbeta clonotypes obtained by the gDNA method from a few donors, generation probabilities were computed with OLGA. The table comes from immuneACCESS by way of TCRdb, which keeps in-frame sequences with V and J called. Part of the clones is missing from these tables; in studies checked, under half for an unresolved V gene and the rest for unknown reasons. Clone size and V and J calls were adopted from that table, with D and trimming inferred from the DNA. The sample yields 110,000 or so clones; about 63% were counted once. The top ten clonotypes cover approximately 23% of the sample.

Source material: memory CD8+ T cells sorted from blood. The sample's cell subset or site label, in plain terms: CD45RO+ cells pooled with CCR7-negative TemRA cells. The rearrangement combines TRBV28 with TRBJ2-5, and 8 junction bases match TRBD2. The better agreement between TRBJ2-7 and the DNA end casts doubt on the J call. The receptor was isolated from a woman aged 30 to 39 in good health. The CDR3 reads as follows: CASSPGTSGQTYEQYF. The DNA sequence reads TGTGCCAGCAGTCCCGGAACTAGCGGCCAAACCTACGAGCAGTACTTC.